The TCR beta chain described here comes from a study of shared clonotypes between healthy human individuals (TCRdb year 2020). At the level of the whole study: The cohort included three men and a couple of women between 18 and 49 years of age. For each donor, CD4 naive and CD4 memory were each run on three plates, CD8 naive on two plates, and CD8 memory on one plate. To estimate repertoire size and how much clonotypes are shared between individuals, the study performed deep sequencing of blood TCR repertoires from five healthy adults. To increase sequencing depth and limit assay-specific biases, TCR repertoire library preparation and sequencing were carried out by different laboratories using diverse techniques. Per donor, leukapheresis produced somewhere between about 0.8 and 9 billion PBMCs. General findings and caveats noted by the study authors: Sampling was restricted to blood, and TCR repertoires in tissue are likely to differ from TCR repertoires in blood. Larger estimated clonotype richness was generally found for naive subsets than for memory subsets. Rarefaction of sorted-subset datasets indicated incomplete sequencing despite the large sequencing depth. Pairwise subsampling led to the expectation that sequencing depth would affect the degree of clonotype sharing among donors. When four donors were compared, the shared fraction of clonotypes was around 5.1% for naive CD4, around 4% for naive CD8, roughly 2.3% for memory CD4, and 0.35% to 0.4% for memory CD8. Compared with non-shared clonotypes, clonotypes shared by all four sorted-subset donors had higher generation probabilities. The small number of donors limited the genetic and exposure-history diversity represented.

TCR CDR3 regions were amplified from genomic DNA by multiplex PCR using the deep immunoSEQ assay. Extracted genomic DNA from each cell subset was spread evenly across all wells of several immunoSEQ 96-well plates, with each plate serving as a replicate. For sorted subsets, each replicate PCR was loaded with roughly 200 ng genomic DNA, equivalent to 30,000 or so T cell genomes. Purified libraries were measured with a Qubit 3.0 fluorometer, size-checked on a Bioanalyzer 2100, and measured again with the KAPA Library Quantification kit. Every immunoSEQ 96-well plate was sequenced on a separate single-read 150-cycle Illumina NextSeq 550 flow cell. As for the original processing: Because the immunoSEQ output held only junctional sequences and lacked quality scores, the filtering could not match the filtering applied to full-length reads. To assign V/J genes and CDR3, sequences were annotated against IMGT germline references using PyIR, a Python wrapper for IgBLAST v1.9. Any read was removed if the V/J assignment was weak (E-value above 1e-6), the CDR3 was missing, or the read contained stop codons, out-of-frame junctions, or ambiguous translated residues. V3J clonotypes were defined as sequences sharing the same inferred V gene, J gene, and CDR3 amino acid sequence. The percentage overlap between two repertoires was calculated by dividing the number of shared unique clonotypes by the size of the smaller repertoire. Three approaches were used to assess repertoire richness: RTK rarefaction, the Chao1 estimator, and Recon v2.1 estimates of unobserved clonotypes. Generation probabilities were computed with OLGA for all TCRbeta clonotypes obtained by the gDNA method from several donors. TCRdb obtained this table from immuneACCESS and retained in-frame rearrangements with V and J assigned. These tables miss some clones; where compared with another copy, unresolved V genes account for less than half of the shortfall, and the remainder is unexplained. The V and J calls and clone size were taken over from that table, and D and trimming were inferred from the DNA. This sample comprises some 2,000,000 clones, approximately 95% of them detected only once. The ten largest make up 0.85% to 1.2% of the sample.

Concerning this clone: The antigen it binds to is not known. No base-level quality is on record; no much larger clone is a single base apart.

For the CD8 naive samples, CD45RO-negative cells were positively selected for CCR7, yielding a CD45RA+CCR7+ population from which TemRA cells were excluded. The donors were healthy, HIV-negative adults who had no recently reported acute infections or vaccinations. Every donor was a Caucasian adult living in Nashville, Tennessee, USA. Blood was collected by leukapheresis, and PBMCs were isolated by Ficoll-Histopaque density gradient centrifugation and then cryopreserved in liquid nitrogen vapor phase. Purity and quantity of every magnetically sorted T cell population were checked by analytical flow cytometry. Genomic DNA was isolated from each sorted fraction and quantified by UV absorbance on a Nanodrop 2000c. Material for sequencing was naive CD8+ T cells sorted from blood. In light of the paper, this sample's cell subset or site label describes: CD45RA+CCR7+. The source is a man aged 18 to 29 in good health.

CDR3 protein: CASSEALGGNTEAFF. The DNA is as follows: TGTGCCAGCAGTGAAGCCCTAGGAGGGAACACTGAAGCTTTCTTT. This sequence uses TRBV2 and TRBJ1-1, with the identity of the D gene unclear. The CDR3 has 15 amino acids, counting the end cysteine and phenylalanine. The entry retains the CDR3 DNA only, 45 bases that are in frame from base 1. The germline ends are 9 bases apart after V is trimmed by 0 bases and J by 1 base. CDR1 and CDR2 are drawn from the germline V gene: SNHLY, FYNNEI. The variable domain in full, with residues beyond the CDR3 obtained from the reference TRBV2 and TRBJ1-1 genes, is EPEVTQTPSHQVTQMGQEVILRCVPISNHLYFYWYRQILGQKVEFLVSFYNNEISEKSEIFDDQFSVERPDGSNFTLKIRSTKLEDSAMYFCASSEALGGNTEAFFGQGTRLTVV.